This is a list of T cell receptor beta chains from one sample in a study of blood T cells in healthy people across ages. Using its own MiXCR run on the 5' RACE reads, TCRdb lists one record per CDR3 protein. The sample holds about a million distinct CDR3 sequences, 40% to 60% seen once. Sequencing was carried out using blood. The receptors here all came from a young man in good health. The CDR3 runs from the conserved cysteine through the conserved F or W. The order of the fields is V gene, J gene, clone size, D gene, CDR3 DNA, CDR3 protein. D genes are given only for firm matches. Clone size is stated in some rows and not others, as once, few, many or a class when expanded.

V: TRBV5-1
J: TRBJ1-2
size: .
D: .
DNA: TGCGCCAGCAGCTTGATCGAGACAGGTCCGTATGGCTACACCTTC
CDR3: CASSLIETGPYGYTF

V: TRBV12-3/TRBV12-4
J: TRBJ2-3
size: .
D: TRBD1
DNA: TGTGCCAGCAGCAGACGCGGGACAGGGGTCTCAGATACGCAGTATTTT
CDR3: CASSRRGTGVSDTQYF

V: TRBV6-2/TRBV6-3
J: TRBJ2-3
size: .
D: .
DNA: TGTGCCAGCAGTCCATTCGCTACGCAGTATTTT
CDR3: CASSPFATQYF

V: TRBV10-3
J: TRBJ2-5
size: .
D: .
DNA: TGTGCCATCAGTGGCAGGGAAGAGACCCAGTACTTC
CDR3: CAISGREETQYF

V: TRBV5-1
J: TRBJ2-3
size: .
D: .
DNA: TGCACCAGCAGCTTGGCCAGGGCGGATACAGATACGCAGTATTTT
CDR3: CTSSLARADTDTQYF

V: TRBV21-1
J: TRBJ2-5
size: .
D: .
DNA: TGTGCCAGCAGCAAAGCCGTGACGTACCAAGAGACCCAGTACTTC
CDR3: CASSKAVTYQETQYF

V: TRBV4-2
J: TRBJ1-4
size: .
D: .
DNA: TGTGCCAGCAGCCAAGATCTACGGCAGGGGTTTGGACTGTTTTTT
CDR3: CASSQDLRQGFGLFF

V: TRBV20-1
J: TRBJ1-2
size: .
D: TRBD1
DNA: TGCAGTGCCTCAGGGGGCAGGTATGGCTACACCTTC
CDR3: CSASGGRYGYTF

V: TRBV7-9
J: TRBJ2-7
size: .
D: TRBD1
DNA: TGTGCCAGCAGCTTAGGGGACAGAGAGTACGTGCAGTACTTC
CDR3: CASSLGDREYVQYF

V: TRBV7-2
J: TRBJ2-7
size: few
D: .
DNA: TGTGCCAGCAGCTTAGATCTGGTTCACGAGCAGTACTTC
CDR3: CASSLDLVHEQYF

V: TRBV6-2/TRBV6-3
J: TRBJ2-7
size: .
D: .
DNA: TGTGCCAGCAACTCACCTAGGAGGGGATTCTACGAGCGGTACTTC
CDR3: CASNSPRRGFYERYF

V: TRBV29-1
J: TRBJ2-7
size: many
D: .
DNA: TGCAGCGTTGAAGGCAGGGGAGGCGCCTACGAGCAGTACTTC
CDR3: CSVEGRGGAYEQYF

V: TRBV3-1
J: TRBJ2-1
size: .
D: TRBD1
DNA: TGTGCCAGCAGCCCTGACAGGGGCAGGTACAATGAGCAGTTCTTC
CDR3: CASSPDRGRYNEQFF

V: TRBV7-2
J: TRBJ2-1
size: .
D: .
DNA: TGTGCCAGCAGCTTAGATGGCCTAGCGATCTACAATGAGCAGTTCTTC
CDR3: CASSLDGLAIYNEQFF